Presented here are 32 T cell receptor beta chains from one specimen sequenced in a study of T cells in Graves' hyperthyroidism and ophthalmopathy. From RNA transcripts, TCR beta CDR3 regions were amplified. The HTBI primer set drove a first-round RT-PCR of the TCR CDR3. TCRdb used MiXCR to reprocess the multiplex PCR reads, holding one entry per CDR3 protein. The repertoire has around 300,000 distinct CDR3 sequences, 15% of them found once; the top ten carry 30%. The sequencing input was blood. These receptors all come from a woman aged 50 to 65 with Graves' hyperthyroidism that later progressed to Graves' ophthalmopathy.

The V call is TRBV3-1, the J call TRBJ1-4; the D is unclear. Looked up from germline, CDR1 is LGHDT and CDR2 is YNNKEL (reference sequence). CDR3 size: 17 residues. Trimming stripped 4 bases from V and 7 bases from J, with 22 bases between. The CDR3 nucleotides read TGTGCCAGCAGCCCCCTCCCAGCCACGGGCGAAGCTGAAAAACTGTTTTTT. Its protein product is CASSPLPATGEAEKLFF.

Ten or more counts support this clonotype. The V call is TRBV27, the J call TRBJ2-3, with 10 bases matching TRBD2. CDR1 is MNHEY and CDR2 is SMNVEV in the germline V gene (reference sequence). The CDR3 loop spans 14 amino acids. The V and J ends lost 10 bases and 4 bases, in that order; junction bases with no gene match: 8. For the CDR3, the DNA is TGTGCCAAAACAGCGGGAGGGCCCTCAGATACGCAGTATTTT. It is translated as CAKTAGGPSDTQYF.

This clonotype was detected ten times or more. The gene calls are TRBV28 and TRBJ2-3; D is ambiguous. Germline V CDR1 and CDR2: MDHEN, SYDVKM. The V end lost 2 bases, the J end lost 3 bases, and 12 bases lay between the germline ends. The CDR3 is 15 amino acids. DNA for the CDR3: TGTGCCAGCAGTTTAGCGCCCAGCAAGACAGATACGCAGTATTTT. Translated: CASSLAPSKTDTQYF.

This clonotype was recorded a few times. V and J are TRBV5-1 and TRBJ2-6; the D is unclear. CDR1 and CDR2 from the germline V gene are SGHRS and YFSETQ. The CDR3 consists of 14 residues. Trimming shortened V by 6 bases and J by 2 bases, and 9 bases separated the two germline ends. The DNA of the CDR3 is TGCGCCAGCAAGGTGAGGACTGGGGCCAACGTCCTGACTTTC. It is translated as CASKVRTGANVLTF.

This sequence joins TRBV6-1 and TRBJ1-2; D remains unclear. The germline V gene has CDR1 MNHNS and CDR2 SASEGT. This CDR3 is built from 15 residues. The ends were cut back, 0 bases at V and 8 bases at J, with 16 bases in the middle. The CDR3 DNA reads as TGTGCCAGCAGTGAAGCGAGGGCCGGGGATGTAGGCTACACCTTC. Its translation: CASSEARAGDVGYTF.

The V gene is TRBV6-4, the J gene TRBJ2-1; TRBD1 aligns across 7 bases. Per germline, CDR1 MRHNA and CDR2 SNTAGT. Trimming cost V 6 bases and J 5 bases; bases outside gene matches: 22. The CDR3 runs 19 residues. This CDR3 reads CASSQKGWDRLNKDNEQFF. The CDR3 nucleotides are TGTGCCAGCAGCCAAAAAGGCTGGGACAGACTGAACAAGGACAATGAGCAGTTCTTC.

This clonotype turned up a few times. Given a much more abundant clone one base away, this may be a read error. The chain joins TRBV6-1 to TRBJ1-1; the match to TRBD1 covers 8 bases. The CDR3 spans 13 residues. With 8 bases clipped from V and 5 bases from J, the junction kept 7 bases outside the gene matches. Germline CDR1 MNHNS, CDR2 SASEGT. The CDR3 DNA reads TGTGCCAGCGGTAATAACAGGGGGACTGAAGCTTTCTTT. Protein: CASGNNRGTEAFF.

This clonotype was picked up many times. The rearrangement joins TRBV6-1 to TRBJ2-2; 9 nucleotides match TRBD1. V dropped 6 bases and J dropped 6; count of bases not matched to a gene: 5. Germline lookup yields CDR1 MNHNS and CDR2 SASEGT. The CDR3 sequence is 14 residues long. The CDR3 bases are TGTGCCAGCAGGACCTGGACAGGGGCCGGGGAGCTGTTTTTT. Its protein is CASRTWTGAGELFF.

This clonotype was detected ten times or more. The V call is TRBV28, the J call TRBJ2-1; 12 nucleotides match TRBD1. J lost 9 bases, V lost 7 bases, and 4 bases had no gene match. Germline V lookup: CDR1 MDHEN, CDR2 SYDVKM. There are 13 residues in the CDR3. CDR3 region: CASKGTGGGEQFF. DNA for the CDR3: TGTGCCAGCAAGGGGACAGGGGGCGGTGAGCAGTTCTTC.

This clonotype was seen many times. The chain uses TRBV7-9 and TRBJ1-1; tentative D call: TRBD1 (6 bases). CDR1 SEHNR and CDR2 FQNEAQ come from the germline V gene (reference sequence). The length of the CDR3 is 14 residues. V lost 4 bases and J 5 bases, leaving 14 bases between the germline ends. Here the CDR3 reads CASSSVRGLTEAFF. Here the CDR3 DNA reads TGTGCCAGCAGCTCCGTACGGGGGCTTACTGAAGCTTTCTTT.

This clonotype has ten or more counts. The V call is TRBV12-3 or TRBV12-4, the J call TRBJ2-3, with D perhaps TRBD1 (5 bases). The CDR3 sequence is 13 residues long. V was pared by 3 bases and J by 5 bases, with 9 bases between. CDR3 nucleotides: TGTGCCAGCAGTTTCCGCCAGGGAGATACGCAGTATTTT. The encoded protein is CASSFRQGDTQYF.

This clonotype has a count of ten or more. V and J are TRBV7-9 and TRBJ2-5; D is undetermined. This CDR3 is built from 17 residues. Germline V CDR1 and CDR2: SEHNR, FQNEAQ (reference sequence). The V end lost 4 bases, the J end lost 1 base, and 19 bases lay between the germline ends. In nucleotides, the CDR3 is TGTGCCAGCAGCTATCCTATGGGCGGAAGAGTCCAAGAGACCCAGTACTTC. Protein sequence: CASSYPMGGRVQETQYF.

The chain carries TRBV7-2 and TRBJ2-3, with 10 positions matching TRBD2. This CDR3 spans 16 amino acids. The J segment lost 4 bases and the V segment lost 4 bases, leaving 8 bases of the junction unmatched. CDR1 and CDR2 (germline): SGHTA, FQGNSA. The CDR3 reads CASSSAASGSSDTQYF. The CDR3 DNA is TGTGCCAGCAGCTCCGCCGCTAGCGGGAGCTCAGATACGCAGTATTTT.

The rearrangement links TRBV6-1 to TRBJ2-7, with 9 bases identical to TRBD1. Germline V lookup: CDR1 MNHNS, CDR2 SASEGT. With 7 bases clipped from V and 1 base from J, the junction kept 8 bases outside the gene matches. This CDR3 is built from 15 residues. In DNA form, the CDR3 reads TGTGCCAGCAACAGAGGACAGGGGCGTTCCTACGAGCAGTACTTC. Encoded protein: CASNRGQGRSYEQYF.

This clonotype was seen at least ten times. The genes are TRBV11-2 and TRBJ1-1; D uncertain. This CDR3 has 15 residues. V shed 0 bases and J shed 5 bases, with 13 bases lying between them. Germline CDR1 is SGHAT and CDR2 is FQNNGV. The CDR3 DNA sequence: TGTGCCAGCAGCTTAGATGCACAATGGGAAACTGAAGCTTTCTTT. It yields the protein CASSLDAQWETEAFF.

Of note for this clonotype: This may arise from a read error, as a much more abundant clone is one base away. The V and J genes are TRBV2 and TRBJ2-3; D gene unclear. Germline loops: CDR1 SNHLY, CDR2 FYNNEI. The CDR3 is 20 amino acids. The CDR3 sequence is CASGEALPILGNVATDTQYF. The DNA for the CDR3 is TGTGCCAGCGGTGAAGCGCTTCCGATCCTAGGGAATGTGGCCACAGATACGCAGTATTTT.

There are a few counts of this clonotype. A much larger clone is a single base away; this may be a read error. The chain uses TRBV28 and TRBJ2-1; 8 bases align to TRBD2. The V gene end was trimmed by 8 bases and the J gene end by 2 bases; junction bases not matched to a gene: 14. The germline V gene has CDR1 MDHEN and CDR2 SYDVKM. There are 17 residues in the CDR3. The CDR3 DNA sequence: TGTGCCAGCTCCGGGGCTAGCGGGCCCCGAACCTACAATGAGCAGTTCTTC. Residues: CASSGASGPRTYNEQFF. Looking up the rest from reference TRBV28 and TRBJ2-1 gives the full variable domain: DVKVTQSSRYLVKRTGEKVFLECVQDMDHENMFWYRQDPGLGLRLIYFSYDVKMKEKGDIPEGYSVSREKKERFSLILESASTNQTSMYLCASSGASGPRTYNEQFFGPGTRLTVL.

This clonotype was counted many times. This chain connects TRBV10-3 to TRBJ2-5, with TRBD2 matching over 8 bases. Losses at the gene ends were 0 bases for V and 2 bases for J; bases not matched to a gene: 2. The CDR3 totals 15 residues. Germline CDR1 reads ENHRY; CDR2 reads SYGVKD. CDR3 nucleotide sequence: TGTGCCATCAGTGAGTCAAGACTAGCGCAAGAGACCCAGTACTTC. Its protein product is CAISESRLAQETQYF.

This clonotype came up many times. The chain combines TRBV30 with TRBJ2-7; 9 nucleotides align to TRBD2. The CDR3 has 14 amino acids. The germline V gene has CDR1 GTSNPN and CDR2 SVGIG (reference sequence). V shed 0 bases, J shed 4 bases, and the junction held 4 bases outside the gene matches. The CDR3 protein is CAWSVQAGGYEQYF. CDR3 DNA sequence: TGTGCCTGGAGTGTACAAGCGGGAGGATACGAGCAGTACTTC.

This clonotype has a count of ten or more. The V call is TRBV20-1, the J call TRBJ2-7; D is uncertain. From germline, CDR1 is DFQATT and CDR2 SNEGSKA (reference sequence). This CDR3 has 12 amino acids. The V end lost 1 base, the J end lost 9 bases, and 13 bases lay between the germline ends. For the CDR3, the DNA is TGCAGTGCTAGAGTCCCGCTCTGGGGGCAGTACTTC. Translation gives CSARVPLWGQYF.

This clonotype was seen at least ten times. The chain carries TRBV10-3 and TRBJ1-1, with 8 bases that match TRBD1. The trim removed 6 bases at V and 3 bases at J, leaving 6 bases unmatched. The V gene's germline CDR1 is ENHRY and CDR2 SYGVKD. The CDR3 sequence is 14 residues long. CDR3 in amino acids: CAIRAGGEDTEAFF. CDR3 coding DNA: TGTGCCATCAGGGCAGGGGGCGAGGACACTGAAGCTTTCTTT.

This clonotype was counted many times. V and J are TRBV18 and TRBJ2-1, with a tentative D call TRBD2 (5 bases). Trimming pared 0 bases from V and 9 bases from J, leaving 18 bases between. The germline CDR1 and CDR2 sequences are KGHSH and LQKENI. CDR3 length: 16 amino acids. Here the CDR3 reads CASSPPEERPLSEQFF. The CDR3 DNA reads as TGTGCCAGCTCACCACCGGAGGAGCGGCCCCTTAGTGAGCAGTTCTTC.

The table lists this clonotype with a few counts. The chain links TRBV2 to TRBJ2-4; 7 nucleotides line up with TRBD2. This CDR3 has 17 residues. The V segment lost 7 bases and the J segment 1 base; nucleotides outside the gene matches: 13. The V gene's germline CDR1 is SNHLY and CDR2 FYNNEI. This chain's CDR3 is CASKQRLLAQAKNIQYF. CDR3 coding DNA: TGTGCCAGCAAGCAAAGACTACTAGCGCAGGCCAAAAACATTCAGTACTTC.

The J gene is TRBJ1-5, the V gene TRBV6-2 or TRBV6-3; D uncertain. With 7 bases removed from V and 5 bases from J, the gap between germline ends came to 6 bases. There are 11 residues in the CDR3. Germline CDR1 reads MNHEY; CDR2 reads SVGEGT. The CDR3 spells CASKKDQPQHF. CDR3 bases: TGTGCCAGCAAGAAAGATCAGCCCCAGCATTTT.

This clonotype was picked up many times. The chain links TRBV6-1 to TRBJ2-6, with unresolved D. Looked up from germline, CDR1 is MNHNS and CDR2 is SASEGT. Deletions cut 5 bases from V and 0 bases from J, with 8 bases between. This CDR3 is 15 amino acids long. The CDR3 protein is CASSTHHSGANVLTF. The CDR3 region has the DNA TGTGCCAGCAGTACCCATCACTCTGGGGCCAACGTCCTGACTTTC.

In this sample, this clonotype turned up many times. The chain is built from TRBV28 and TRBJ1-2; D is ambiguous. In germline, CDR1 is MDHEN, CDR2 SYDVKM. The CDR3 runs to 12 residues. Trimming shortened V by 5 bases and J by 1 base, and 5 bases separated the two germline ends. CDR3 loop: CASSIYNYGYTF. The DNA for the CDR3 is TGTGCCAGCAGTATATATAACTATGGCTACACCTTC.

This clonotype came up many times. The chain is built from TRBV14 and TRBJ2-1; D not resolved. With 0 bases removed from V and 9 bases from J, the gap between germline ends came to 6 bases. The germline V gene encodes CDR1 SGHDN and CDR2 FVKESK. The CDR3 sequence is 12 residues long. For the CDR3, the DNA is TGTGCCAGCAGCCAAGATCTGGCTGAGCAGTTCTTC. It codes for CASSQDLAEQFF.

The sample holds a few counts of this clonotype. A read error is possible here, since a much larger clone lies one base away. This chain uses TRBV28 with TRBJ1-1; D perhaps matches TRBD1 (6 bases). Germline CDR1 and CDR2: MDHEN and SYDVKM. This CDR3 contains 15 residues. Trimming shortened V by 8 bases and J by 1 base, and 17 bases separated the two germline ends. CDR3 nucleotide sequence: TGTGCCAGCGGTCCTGGAGGGGGTTCGAACACTGAAGCTTTCTTT. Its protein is CASGPGGGSNTEAFF.

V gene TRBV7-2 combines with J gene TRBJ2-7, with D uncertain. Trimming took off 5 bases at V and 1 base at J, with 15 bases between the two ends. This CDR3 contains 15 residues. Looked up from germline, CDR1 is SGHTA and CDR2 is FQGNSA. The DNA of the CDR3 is TGTGCCAGCAGCCCCGCCGTAGGCGGTTCCTACGAGCAGTACTTC. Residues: CASSPAVGGSYEQYF. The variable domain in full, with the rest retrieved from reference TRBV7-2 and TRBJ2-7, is GAGVSQSPSNKVTEKGKDVELRCDPISGHTALYWYRQSLGQGLEFLIYFQGNSAPDKSGLPSDRFSAERTGGSVSTLTIQRTQQEDSAVYLCASSPAVGGSYEQYFGPGTRLTVT.

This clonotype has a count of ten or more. In DNA form, the CDR3 reads TGTGCCACCCGGGACAGGGTCGGCAACACCGGGGAGCTGTTTTTT. Translating it yields CATRDRVGNTGELFF. V is TRBV30 and J is TRBJ2-2; 9 nucleotides align to TRBD1. J lost 2 bases, V lost 8 bases, and 9 bases had no gene match. Germline assignment: CDR1 GTSNPN and CDR2 SVGIG (reference sequence). The CDR3 contains 15 residues.

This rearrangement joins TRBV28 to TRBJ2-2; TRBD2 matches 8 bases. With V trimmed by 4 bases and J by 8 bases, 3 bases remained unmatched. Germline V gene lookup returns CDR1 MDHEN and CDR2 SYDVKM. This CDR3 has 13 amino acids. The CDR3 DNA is TGTGCCAGCAGTTGGGGGACTAGTGGGGAGCTGTTTTTT. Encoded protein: CASSWGTSGELFF.

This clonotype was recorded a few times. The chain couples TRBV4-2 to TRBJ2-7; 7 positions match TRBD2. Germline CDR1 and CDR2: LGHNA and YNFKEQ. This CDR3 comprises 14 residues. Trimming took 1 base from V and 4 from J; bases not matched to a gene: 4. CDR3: CASSQALGGYEQYF. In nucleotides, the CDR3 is TGTGCCAGCAGCCAAGCCCTCGGGGGGTACGAGCAGTACTTC.